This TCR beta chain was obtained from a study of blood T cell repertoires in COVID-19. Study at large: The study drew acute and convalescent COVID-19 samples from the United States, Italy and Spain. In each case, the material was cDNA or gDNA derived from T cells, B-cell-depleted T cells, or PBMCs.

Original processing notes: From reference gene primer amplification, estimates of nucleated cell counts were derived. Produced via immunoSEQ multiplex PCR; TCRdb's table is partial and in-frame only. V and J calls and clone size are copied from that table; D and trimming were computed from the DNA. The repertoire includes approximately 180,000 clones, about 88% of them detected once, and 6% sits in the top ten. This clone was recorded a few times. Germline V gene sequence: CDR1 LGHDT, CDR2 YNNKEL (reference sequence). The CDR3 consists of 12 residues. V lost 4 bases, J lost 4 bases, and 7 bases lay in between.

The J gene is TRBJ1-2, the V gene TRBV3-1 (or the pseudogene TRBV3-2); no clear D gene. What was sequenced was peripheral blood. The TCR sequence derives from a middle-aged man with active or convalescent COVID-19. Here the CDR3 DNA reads TGTGCCAGCAGCCTATACAGCTATGGCTACACCTTC. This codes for CASSLYSYGYTF.